This is a list of T cell receptor beta chains from one sample in a study of T cell responses to AZD1222 COVID-19 vaccine. Measured with immunoSEQ multiplex PCR; TCRdb has only the in-frame clones, and not every one. This sample has about 60,000 clones, with over 60% found just once. The sample here was peripheral blood, taken 28 days after the second AZD1222 dose. The source is an adult who received the AZD1222 COVID-19 vaccine. Each CDR3 is given without its conserved first and last residue.

v_call,j_call,cdr3_aa
TRBV19,TRBJ2-3,ASSSADTQY
TRBV4-2,TRBJ2-5,ASSQGGSQY
TRBV27,TRBJ1-6,ASSPPRTGALLGNSPLH
TRBV7-2,TRBJ1-2,ASSSAGQQNYGYT
TRBV2,TRBJ1-2,ASSELGGDYGYT
TRBV5-3,TRBJ2-7,ARSPLPSARWRAYEQY
TRBV19,TRBJ2-2,ASRLGGAITGELF
TRBV28,TRBJ1-2,ASCLRGAYGYT
TRBV19,TRBJ1-5,ASTPGGRQPQH
TRBV7-8,TRBJ1-5,ASSGGTGRRNQPQH
TRBV3-1/TRBV3-2,TRBJ2-7,ASSQGATSGDRDEQY
TRBV4-2,TRBJ2-3,ASSQGVSGDPTDTQY
TRBV5-6,TRBJ1-6,ASSSDRENSPLH
TRBV19,TRBJ2-7,ASSDGSAGGTYEQY
TRBV12-3/TRBV12-4,TRBJ1-1,ASSGQGGTEAF
TRBV27,TRBJ2-2,ASSHQTSGDSAGELF
TRBV5-6,TRBJ1-5,ASTRGGEGYQPQH
TRBV6-1,TRBJ1-1,ASSELAYTEAF